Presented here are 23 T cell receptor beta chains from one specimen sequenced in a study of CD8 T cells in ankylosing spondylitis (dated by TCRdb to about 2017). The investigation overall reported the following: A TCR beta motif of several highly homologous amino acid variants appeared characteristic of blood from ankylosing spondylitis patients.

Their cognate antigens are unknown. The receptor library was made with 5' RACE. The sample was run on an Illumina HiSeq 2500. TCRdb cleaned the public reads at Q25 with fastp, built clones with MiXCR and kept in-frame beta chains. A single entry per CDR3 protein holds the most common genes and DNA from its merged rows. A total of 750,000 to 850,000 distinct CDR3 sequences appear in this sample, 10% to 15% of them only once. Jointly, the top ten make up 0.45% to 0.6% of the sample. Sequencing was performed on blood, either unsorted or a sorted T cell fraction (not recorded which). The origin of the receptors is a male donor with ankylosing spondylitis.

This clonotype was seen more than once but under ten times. CDR3: CASSLELAGGVETQYF. The CDR3 DNA reads TGTGCCAGCAGCTTAGAACTAGCGGGGGGTGTGGAGACCCAGTACTTC. The chain employs TRBV11-2 and TRBJ2-5; 12 nucleotides align to TRBD2. Germline V gives CDR1 SGHAT, CDR2 FQNNGV. V shed 0 bases and J 5 bases; nucleotides not matched to a gene: 4. The CDR3 runs to 16 residues.

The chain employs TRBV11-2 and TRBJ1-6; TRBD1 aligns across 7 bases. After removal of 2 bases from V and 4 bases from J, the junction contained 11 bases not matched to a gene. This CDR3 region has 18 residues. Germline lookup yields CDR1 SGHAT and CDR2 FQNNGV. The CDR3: CASSLLAYPGQYNSPLHF. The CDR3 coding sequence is TGTGCCAGCAGCTTATTGGCGTATCCGGGACAGTATAATTCACCCCTCCACTTT. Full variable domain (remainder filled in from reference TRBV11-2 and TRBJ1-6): EAGVAQSPRYKIIEKRQSVAFWCNPISGHATLYWYQQILGQGPKLLIQFQNNGVVDDSQLPKDRFSAERLKGVDSTLKIQPAKLEDSAVYLCASSLLAYPGQYNSPLHFGNGTRLTVT.

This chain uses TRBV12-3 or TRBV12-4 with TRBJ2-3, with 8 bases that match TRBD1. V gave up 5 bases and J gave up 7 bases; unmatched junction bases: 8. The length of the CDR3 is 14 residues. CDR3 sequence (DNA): TGTGCCAGCAGTCTGGGACAGGTGGCAAATACGCAGTATTTT. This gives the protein CASSLGQVANTQYF.

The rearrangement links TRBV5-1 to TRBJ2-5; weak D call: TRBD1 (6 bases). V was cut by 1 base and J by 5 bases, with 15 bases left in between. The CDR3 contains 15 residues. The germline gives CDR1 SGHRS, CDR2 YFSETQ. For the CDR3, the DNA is TGCGCCAGCAGCTTGAACAGGGCGGTCGGGGAGACCCAGTACTTC. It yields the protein CASSLNRAVGETQYF.

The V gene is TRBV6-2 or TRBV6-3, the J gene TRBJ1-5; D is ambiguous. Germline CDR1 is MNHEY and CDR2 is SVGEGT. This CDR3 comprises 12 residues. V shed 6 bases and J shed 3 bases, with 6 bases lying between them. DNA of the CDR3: TGTGCCAGCAGCCAAACCAATCAGCCCCAGCATTTT. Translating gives CASSQTNQPQHF.

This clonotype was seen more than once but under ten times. CDR3 in amino acids: CASSHRQENTDTQYF. CDR3 sequence (DNA): TGTGCCAGCAGTCACCGACAGGAGAACACAGATACGCAGTATTTT. V is TRBV6-5 and J is TRBJ2-3; maybe TRBD1 (6 bases). Germline V gene data show CDR1 as MNHEY and CDR2 as SVGAGI. The CDR3 spans 15 residues. V lost 5 bases, J lost 2 bases, and 14 bases lay in between.

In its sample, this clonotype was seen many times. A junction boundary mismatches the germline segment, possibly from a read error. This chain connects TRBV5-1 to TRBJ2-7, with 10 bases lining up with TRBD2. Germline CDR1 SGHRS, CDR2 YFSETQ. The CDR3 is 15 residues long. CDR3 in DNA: TGTGCCAGCAGCTTGTTAGCGGGGGGTTCCTACGAGCAGTACTTC. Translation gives CASSLLAGGSYEQYF.

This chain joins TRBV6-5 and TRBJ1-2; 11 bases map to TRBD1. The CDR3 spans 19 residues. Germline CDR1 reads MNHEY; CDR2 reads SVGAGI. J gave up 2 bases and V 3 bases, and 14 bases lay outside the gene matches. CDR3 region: CASSYSDPGQGGLNYGYTF. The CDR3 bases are TGTGCCAGCAGTTATTCAGACCCGGGACAGGGGGGATTAAACTATGGCTACACCTTC.

CDR3 loop: CASSPGRIATNEKLFF. The CDR3, as DNA: TGTGCCAGCAGCCCGGGACGGATAGCAACTAATGAAAAACTGTTTTTT. The chain is built from TRBV7-9 and TRBJ1-4; maybe TRBD1 (5 bases). V lost 5 bases and J lost 0, with 13 bases in between. This CDR3 contains 16 residues. Germline loops: CDR1 SEHNR, CDR2 FQNEAQ (reference sequence).

This chain's CDR3 is CASKPFRGKSSYEQYF. CDR3 DNA: TGTGCCAGCAAGCCCTTCAGGGGAAAAAGCTCCTACGAGCAGTACTTC. This chain uses TRBV27 with TRBJ2-7, with D perhaps matching TRBD1 (6 bases). V shed 7 bases and J shed 0 bases, with 19 bases lying between them. The CDR3 is made up of 16 amino acids. Germline assignment: CDR1 MNHEY and CDR2 SMNVEV (reference sequence).

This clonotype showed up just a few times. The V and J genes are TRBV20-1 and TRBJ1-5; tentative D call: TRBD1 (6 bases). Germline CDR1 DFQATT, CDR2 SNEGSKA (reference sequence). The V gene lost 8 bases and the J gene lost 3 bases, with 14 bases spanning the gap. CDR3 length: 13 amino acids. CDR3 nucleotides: TGCAGTCCTCGACAGGTTTACAATCAGCCCCAGCATTTT. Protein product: CSPRQVYNQPQHF.

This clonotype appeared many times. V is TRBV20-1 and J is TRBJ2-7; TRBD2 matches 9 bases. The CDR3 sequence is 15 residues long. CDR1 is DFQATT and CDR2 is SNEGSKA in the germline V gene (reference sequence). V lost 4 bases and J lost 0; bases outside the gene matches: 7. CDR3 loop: CSATRLAESSYEQYF. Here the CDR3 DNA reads TGCAGTGCTACTCGACTAGCGGAGAGCTCCTACGAGCAGTACTTC.

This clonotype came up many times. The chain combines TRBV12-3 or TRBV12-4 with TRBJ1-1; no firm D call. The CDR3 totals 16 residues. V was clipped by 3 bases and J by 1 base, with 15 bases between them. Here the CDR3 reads CASSFRQAKGNTEAFF. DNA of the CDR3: TGTGCCAGCAGTTTCAGGCAGGCAAAGGGGAACACTGAAGCTTTCTTT.

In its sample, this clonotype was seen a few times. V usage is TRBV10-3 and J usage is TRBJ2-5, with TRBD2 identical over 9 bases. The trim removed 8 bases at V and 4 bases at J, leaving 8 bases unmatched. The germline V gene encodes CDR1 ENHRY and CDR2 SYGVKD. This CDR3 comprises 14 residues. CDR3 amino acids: CAIAPWTSAETQYF. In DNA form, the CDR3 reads TGTGCCATCGCCCCCTGGACTAGCGCAGAGACCCAGTACTTC.

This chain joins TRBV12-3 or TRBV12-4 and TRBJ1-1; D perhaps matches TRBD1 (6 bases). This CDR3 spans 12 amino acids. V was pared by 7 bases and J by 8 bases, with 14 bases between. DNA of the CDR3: TGTGCCAGCAAACGAACAGGGCTCGAAGCTTTCTTT. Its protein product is CASKRTGLEAFF.

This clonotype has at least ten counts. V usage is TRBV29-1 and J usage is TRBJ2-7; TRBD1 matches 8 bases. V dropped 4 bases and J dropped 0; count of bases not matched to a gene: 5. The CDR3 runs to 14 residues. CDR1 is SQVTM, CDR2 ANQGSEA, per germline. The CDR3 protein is CSVGVRGHSYEQYF. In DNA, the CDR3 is TGCAGCGTTGGGGTCAGGGGGCACTCCTACGAGCAGTACTTC.

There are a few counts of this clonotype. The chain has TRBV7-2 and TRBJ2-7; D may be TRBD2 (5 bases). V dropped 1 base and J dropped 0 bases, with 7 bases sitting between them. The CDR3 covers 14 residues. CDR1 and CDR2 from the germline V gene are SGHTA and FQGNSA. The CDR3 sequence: CASSLGTFSYEQYF. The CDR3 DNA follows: TGTGCCAGCAGCTTAGGGACTTTCTCCTACGAGCAGTACTTC.

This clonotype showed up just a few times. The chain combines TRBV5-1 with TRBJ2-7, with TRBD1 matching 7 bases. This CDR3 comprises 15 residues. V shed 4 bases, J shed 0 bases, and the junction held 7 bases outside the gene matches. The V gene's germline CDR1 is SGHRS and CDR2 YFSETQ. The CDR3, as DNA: TGCGCCAGCAGCACGGGGACAGCGAACTCCTACGAGCAGTACTTC. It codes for CASSTGTANSYEQYF. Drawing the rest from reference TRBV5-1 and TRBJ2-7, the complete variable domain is KAGVTQTPRYLIKTRGQQVTLSCSPISGHRSVSWYQQTPGQGLQFLFEYFSETQRNKGNFPGRFSGRQFSNSRSEMNVSTLELGDSALYLCASSTGTANSYEQYFGPGTRLTVT.

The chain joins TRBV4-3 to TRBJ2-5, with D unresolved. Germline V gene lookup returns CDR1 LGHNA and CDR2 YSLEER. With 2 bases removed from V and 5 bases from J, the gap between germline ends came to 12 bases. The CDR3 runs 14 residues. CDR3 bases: TGCGCCAGCAGCCAAAAACCGCTACTGGAGACCCAGTACTTC. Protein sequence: CASSQKPLLETQYF.

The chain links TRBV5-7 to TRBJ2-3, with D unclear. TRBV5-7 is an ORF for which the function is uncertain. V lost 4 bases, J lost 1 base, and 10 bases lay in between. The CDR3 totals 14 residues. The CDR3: CASSPNWGTDTQYF. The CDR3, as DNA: TGTGCCAGCAGCCCAAACTGGGGCACAGATACGCAGTATTTT.

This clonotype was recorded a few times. The CDR3 DNA is TGTGCCAGCAGCCCAACTAGTCTTGAGCAGTACTTC. This translates into CASSPTSLEQYF. This chain joins TRBV6-6 and TRBJ2-7; maybe TRBD2 (5 bases). Germline V gives CDR1 MNHNY, CDR2 SVGAGI (reference sequence). The CDR3 contains 12 residues. The V end was cut by 6 bases, the J end by 7 bases, with 13 bases between.

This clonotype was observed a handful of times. This CDR3 is CASSLIGTSGTTDTQYF. CDR3 DNA sequence: TGCGCCAGCAGCTTGATCGGGACTAGCGGGACCACAGATACGCAGTATTTT. The chain employs TRBV5-1 and TRBJ2-3, with TRBD2 matching over 13 bases. The CDR3 spans 17 residues. V lost 1 base and J lost 2; bases outside the gene matches: 4. The germline gives CDR1 SGHRS, CDR2 YFSETQ.

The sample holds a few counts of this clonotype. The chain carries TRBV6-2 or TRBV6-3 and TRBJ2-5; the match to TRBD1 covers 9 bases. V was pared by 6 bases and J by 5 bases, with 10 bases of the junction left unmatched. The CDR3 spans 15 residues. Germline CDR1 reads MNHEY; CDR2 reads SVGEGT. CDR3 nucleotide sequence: TGTGCCAGCAGGACCGAGACAGGGGGTCGGGAGACCCAGTACTTC. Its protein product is CASRTETGGRETQYF.